The 8 T cell receptor beta chains reported below all come from one sample, sequenced in a study of OX40 agonist ivuxolimab in advanced cancers. The method was immunoSEQ multiplex PCR; TCRdb's version includes in-frame clones alone and lacks a portion of them. The table shows 45,000 or so clones, with almost 90% occurring only once. The sequenced sample was CD4+ or CD8+ T cells sorted from blood, obtained in a trial of the OX40 agonist ivuxolimab. The source of these receptors is an adult with an advanced solid tumor such as melanoma, head and neck, liver or kidney cancer.

The chain couples TRBV28 to TRBJ2-7, with D perhaps TRBD1 (6 bases). CDR3 size: 13 residues. The ends were cut back, 4 bases at V and 4 bases at J, with 11 bases in the middle. Germline V gene sequence: CDR1 MDHEN, CDR2 SYDVKM. CDR3: CASSSPQGYEQYF. The CDR3 DNA is TGTGCCAGCAGTTCGCCCCAGGGGTACGAGCAGTACTTC.

The chain joins TRBV11-1 to TRBJ2-7, with no clear D. Deletions cut 0 bases from V and 1 base from J, with 4 bases between. CDR3 length equals 13 residues. Germline V gene sequence: CDR1 SGHAT, CDR2 FQDESV (reference sequence). The CDR3 nucleotides read TGTGCCAGCAGCTTAGCACAGTCCTACGAGCAGTACTTC. It encodes CASSLAQSYEQYF.

The chain employs TRBV21-1 and TRBJ1-1. TRBV21-1 is reported as a pseudogene. The CDR3 spans 10 residues. The CDR3, as DNA: TGTGCCGGAAGCAAGACTGAAGCTTTCTTT. Encoded protein: CAGSKTEAFF.

In this sample, this clone turned up once. The rearrangement links TRBV6-1 to TRBJ2-7; perhaps TRBD2 as D (5 bases). Gene TRBJ2-5 matches the end of the DNA better, so the J call may be wrong. CDR3 size: 14 residues. CDR1 is MNHNS and CDR2 is SASEGT in the germline V gene. The DNA of the CDR3 is TGTGCCAGCAGTTTCGGACTGGGAGTGGAGACCCAGTACTTC. Protein sequence: CASSFGLGVETQYF.

This clone was observed a handful of times. The chain carries TRBV29-1 and TRBJ1-1; TRBD1 might be the D (6 bases). V was clipped by 5 bases and J by 8 bases, with 15 bases between them. The CDR3 runs to 12 residues. Germline V gene lookup returns CDR1 SQVTM and CDR2 ANQGSEA. In DNA form, the CDR3 reads TGCAGCGTTAAGGACAGCTGGGGAGAAGCTTTCTTT. This gives the protein CSVKDSWGEAFF.

The V gene is TRBV15, the J gene TRBJ2-7, with a possible D match to TRBD1 (5 bases). Germline V gene lookup returns CDR1 LNHNV and CDR2 YYDKDF (reference sequence). V lost 0 bases, J lost 1 base, and 10 bases lay in between. The CDR3 totals 15 residues. The DNA for the CDR3 is TGTGCCACCAGCAGAGATCCTAGGACATCCTACGAGCAGTACTTC. It specifies CATSRDPRTSYEQYF. Looking up the rest from reference TRBV15 and TRBJ2-7 gives the full variable domain: DAMVIQNPRYQVTQFGKPVTLSCSQTLNHNVMYWYQQKSSQAPKLLFHYYDKDFNNEADTPDNFQSRRPNTSFCFLDIRSPGLGDTAMYLCATSRDPRTSYEQYFGPGTRLTVT.

The rearrangement uses TRBV4-1 and TRBJ2-1; 12 positions match TRBD2. The J segment lost 5 bases and the V segment lost 4 bases, leaving 6 bases of the junction unmatched. This CDR3 is 16 amino acids long. Germline V gene sequence: CDR1 MGHRA, CDR2 YSYEKL. In nucleotides, the CDR3 is TGCGCCAGCAGCCGGTTACTAGCGGGAGGCCACAATGAGCAGTTCTTC. The encoded protein is CASSRLLAGGHNEQFF.

The chain couples TRBV7-9 to TRBJ1-1, with 8 bases lining up with TRBD1. The V gene's germline CDR1 is SEHNR and CDR2 FQNEAQ (reference sequence). The CDR3 runs to 12 residues. V lost 5 bases, J lost 10 bases, and 6 bases stayed unmatched. The CDR3 DNA is TGTGCCAGCAGCCAAGACAGGGGCATAGCTTTCTTT. Translation gives CASSQDRGIAFF.